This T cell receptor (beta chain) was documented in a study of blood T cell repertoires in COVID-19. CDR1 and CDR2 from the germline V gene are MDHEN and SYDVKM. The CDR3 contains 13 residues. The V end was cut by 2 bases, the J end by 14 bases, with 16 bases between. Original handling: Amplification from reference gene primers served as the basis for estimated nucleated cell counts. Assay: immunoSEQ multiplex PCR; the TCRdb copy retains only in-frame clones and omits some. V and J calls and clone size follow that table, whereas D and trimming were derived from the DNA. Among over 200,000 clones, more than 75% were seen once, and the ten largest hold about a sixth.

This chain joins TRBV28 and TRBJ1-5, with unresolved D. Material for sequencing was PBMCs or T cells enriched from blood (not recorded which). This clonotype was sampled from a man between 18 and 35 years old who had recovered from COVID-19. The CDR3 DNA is TGTGCCAGCAGTTTAAATATCGCCGGGAAGGAGCATTTT. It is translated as CASSLNIAGKEHF.